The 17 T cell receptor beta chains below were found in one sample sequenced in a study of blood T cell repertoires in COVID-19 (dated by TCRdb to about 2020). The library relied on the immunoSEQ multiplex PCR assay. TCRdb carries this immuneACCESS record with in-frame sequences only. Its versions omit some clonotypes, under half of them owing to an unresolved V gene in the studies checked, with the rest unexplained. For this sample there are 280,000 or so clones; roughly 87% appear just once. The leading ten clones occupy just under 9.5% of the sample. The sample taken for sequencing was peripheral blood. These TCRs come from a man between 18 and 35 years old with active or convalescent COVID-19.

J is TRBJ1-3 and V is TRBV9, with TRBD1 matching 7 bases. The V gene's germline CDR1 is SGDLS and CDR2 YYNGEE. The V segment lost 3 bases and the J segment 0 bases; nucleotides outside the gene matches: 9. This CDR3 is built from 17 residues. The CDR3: CASSESGQVSSGNTIYF. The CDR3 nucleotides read TGTGCCAGCAGCGAATCAGGACAGGTATCCTCTGGAAACACCATATATTTT.

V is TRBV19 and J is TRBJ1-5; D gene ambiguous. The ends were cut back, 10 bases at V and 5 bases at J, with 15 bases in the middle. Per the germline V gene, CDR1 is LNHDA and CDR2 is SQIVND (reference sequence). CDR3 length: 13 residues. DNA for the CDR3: TGTGCCATCGCTCTGGCCCTTCATCAGCCCCAGCATTTT. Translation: CAIALALHQPQHF.

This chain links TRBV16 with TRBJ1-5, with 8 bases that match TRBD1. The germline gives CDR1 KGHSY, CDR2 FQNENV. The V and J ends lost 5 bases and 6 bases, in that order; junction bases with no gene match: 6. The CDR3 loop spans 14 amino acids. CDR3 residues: CASSYTGGGQPQHF. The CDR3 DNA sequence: TGTGCCAGCAGCTACACAGGGGGTGGTCAGCCCCAGCATTTT.

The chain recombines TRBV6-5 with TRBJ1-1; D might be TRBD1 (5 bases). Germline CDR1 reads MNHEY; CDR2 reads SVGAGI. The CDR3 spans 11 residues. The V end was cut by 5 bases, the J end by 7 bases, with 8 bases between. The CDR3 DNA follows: TGTGCCAGCAGTCACACAGGTGAAGCTTTCTTT. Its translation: CASSHTGEAFF.

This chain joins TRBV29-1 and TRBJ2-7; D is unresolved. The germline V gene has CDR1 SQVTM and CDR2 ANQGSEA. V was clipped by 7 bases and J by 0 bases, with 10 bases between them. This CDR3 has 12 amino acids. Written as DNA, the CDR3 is TGCAGCGCTTCGCAGGACTCCTACGAGCAGTACTTC. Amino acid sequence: CSASQDSYEQYF.

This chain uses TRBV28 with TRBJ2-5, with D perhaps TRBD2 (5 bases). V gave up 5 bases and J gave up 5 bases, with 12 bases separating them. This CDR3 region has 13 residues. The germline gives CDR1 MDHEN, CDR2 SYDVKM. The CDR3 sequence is CASSQGPGETQYF. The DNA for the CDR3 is TGTGCCAGCAGTCAAGGCCCGGGGGAGACCCAGTACTTC.

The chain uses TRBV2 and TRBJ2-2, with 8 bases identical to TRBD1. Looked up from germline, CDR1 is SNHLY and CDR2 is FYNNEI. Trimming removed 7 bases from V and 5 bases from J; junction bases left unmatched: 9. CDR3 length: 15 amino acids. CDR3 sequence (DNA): TGTGCCAGCACGCCGGACAGGGTACGGACCGGGGAGCTGTTTTTT. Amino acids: CASTPDRVRTGELFF.

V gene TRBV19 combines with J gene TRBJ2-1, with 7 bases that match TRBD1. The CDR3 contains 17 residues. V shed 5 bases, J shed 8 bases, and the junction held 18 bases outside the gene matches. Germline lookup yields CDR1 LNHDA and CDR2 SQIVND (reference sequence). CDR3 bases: TGTGCCAGTAGTCCCCCGGACAGGATATCTCGTGGGGATGAGCAGTTCTTC. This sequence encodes CASSPPDRISRGDEQFF.

Written as DNA, the CDR3 is TGCGCCAGCAGCTTTAGTACCCGGACAGGGGGCGAGTTAGCTAACTATGGCTACACCTTC. This codes for CASSFSTRTGGELANYGYTF. The genes are TRBV5-1 and TRBJ1-2; TRBD1 agrees at 11 bases. Per the germline V gene, CDR1 is SGHRS and CDR2 is YFSETQ. V lost 2 bases, J lost 0 bases, and 15 bases stayed unmatched. This CDR3 comprises 20 residues.

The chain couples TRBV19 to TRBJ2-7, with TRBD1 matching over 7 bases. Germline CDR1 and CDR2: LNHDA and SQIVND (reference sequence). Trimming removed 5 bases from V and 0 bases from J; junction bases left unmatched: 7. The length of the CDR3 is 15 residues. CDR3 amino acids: CASSVGTASSYEQYF. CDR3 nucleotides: TGTGCCAGTAGTGTCGGGACAGCCAGCTCCTACGAGCAGTACTTC.

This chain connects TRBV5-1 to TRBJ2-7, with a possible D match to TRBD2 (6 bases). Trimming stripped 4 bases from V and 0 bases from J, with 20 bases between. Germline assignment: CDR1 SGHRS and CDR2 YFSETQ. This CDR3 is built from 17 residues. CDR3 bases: TGCGCCAGCAGCGACGACCCCCGGGACTTACGCTCCTACGAGCAGTACTTC. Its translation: CASSDDPRDLRSYEQYF.

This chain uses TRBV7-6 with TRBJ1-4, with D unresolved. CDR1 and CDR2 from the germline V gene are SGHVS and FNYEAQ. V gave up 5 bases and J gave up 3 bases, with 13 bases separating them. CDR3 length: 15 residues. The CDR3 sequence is CASSPIPGPNEKLFF. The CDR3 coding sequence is TGTGCCAGCAGCCCGATTCCGGGTCCTAATGAAAAACTGTTTTTT.

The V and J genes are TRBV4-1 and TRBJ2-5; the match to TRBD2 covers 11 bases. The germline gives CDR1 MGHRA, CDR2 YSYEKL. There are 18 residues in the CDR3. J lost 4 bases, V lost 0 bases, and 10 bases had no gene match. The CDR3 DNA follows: TGCGCCAGCAGCCAAGATCCCTCAAATCTAGCGGGGGGAGAGACCCAGTACTTC. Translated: CASSQDPSNLAGGETQYF.

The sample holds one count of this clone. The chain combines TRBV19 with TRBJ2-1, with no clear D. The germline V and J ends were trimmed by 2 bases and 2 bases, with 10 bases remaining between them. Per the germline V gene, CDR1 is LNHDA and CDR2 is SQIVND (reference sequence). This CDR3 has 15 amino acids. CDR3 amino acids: CASSILAQTYNEQFF. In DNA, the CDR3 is TGTGCCAGTAGTATATTGGCACAGACCTACAATGAGCAGTTCTTC.

The CDR3, as DNA: TGTGCCAGCAGCAAAGGGACAGCCCCCACTGAAGCTTTCTTT. Encoded protein: CASSKGTAPTEAFF. This chain links TRBV21-1 with TRBJ1-1; TRBD1 was called by the table and not checked on the DNA. TRBV21-1 is deemed a pseudogene. The CDR3 is 14 amino acids.

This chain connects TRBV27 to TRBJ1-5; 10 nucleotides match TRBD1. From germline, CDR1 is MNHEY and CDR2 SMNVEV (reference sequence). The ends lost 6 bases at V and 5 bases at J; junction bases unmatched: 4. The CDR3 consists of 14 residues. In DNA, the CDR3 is TGTGCCAGCAGCAGGGACAGGGGTGATCAGCCCCAGCATTTT. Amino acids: CASSRDRGDQPQHF.

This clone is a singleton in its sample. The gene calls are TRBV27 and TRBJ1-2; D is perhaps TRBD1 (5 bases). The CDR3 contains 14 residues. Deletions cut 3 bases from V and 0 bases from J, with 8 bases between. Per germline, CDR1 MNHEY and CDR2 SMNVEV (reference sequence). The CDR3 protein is CASSFWGTNYGYTF. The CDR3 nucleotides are TGTGCCAGCAGTTTCTGGGGCACTAACTATGGCTACACCTTC.